This T cell receptor beta chain is drawn from a study of control samples from healthy donors and cancer patients. Trimming stripped 4 bases from V and 0 bases from J, with 13 bases between. Germline CDR1 is MNHEY and CDR2 is SMNVEV (reference sequence). CDR3 length equals 16 residues. Sequencing was performed with immunoSEQ multiplex PCR; in TCRdb, only in-frame clones are kept and a portion is missing. This table has 150,000 to 200,000 clones, approximately 90% appearing once. V gene TRBV27 combines with J gene TRBJ2-1; no reliable D call. This sequence was found in a woman younger than 45 in good health. Source material: blood. CDR3 sequence: CASSSIPQSSYNEQFF. CDR3 DNA: TGTGCCAGCAGTTCGATACCCCAGAGCTCCTACAATGAGCAGTTCTTC.